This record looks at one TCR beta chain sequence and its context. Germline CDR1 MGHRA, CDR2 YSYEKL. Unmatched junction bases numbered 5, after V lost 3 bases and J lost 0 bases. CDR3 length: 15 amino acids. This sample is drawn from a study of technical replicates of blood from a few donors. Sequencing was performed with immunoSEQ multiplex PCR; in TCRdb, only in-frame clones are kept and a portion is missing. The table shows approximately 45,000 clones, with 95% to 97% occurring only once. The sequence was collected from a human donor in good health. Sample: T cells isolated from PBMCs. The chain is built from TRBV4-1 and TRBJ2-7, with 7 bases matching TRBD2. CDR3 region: CASSQGGESSYEQYF. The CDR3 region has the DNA TGCGCCAGCAGCCAGGGAGGGGAGAGCTCCTACGAGCAGTACTTC.